The rows below give T cell receptor beta chains drawn from one sample of a study of cytomegalovirus exposure and HLA in healthy donors. TCRdb's copy holds only in-frame clones and misses some; the assay was immunoSEQ multiplex PCR. The top ten hold roughly 7% of the sample, which has roughly 140,000 clones, just under 65% seen once. The sequencing input was PBMCs. All receptors come from a woman in her sixties in good health and CMV-seropositive. Each CDR3 is given without its conserved first and last residue. For some rows the clone size is stated as once, few or many, or as a class when expanded; others skip it.

j_gene,abundance,v_gene,CDR3aa
TRBJ2-7,.,TRBV28,ASSLLAGARYEQY
TRBJ1-2,few,TRBV7-9,ASTPYSVSPYGYT
TRBJ1-1,.,TRBV5-1,ASSLVTGLAF
TRBJ1-1,.,TRBV6-5,ASSYPGQGGTEAF
TRBJ2-2,.,TRBV5-1,ASDTSGTTGELF
TRBJ2-7,.,TRBV5-6,ASSLAGPPYEQY
TRBJ2-3,.,TRBV11-2,ASSLLSGREDTQY
TRBJ1-5,.,TRBV10-2,ASSPDILNQPQH
TRBJ1-2,.,TRBV5-1,ASSQDPGINYGYT
TRBJ2-6,.,TRBV30,AWREGTDWVRGANVLT
TRBJ2-1,.,TRBV27,ASSFGQGAIEQF
TRBJ2-3,.,TRBV15,ATSRVGLAGVDTQY
TRBJ1-3,.,TRBV4-3,ASSPHLAGGNTIY
TRBJ1-1,once,TRBV5-1,ASSLGQGATEAF
TRBJ2-5,once,TRBV11-1,ASSPGTSGTQETQY
TRBJ1-1,.,TRBV28,ASSGFYTEAF
TRBJ2-1,.,TRBV19,ASSIMPSGGYNEQF
TRBJ2-3,.,TRBV2,ASSVFSGHTTDTQY
TRBJ2-3,.,TRBV14,ASSKSAEPITDTQY
TRBJ1-2,.,TRBV11-3,ASSSTTGDYGYT
TRBJ1-2,.,TRBV29-1,SVGTGQGYGYT
TRBJ2-5,once,TRBV5-5,ASSPGRLAAEETQY
TRBJ2-1,.,TRBV18,ASSPTSGRAYEQF
TRBJ1-4,.,TRBV6-1,ASSGLREKLF
TRBJ1-6,.,TRBV6-6,ASNSGGVDNSPLH
TRBJ1-2,.,TRBV6-6,ASSLVDRVRLYGYT
TRBJ1-2,.,TRBV7-2,ASSLVTGIDYGYT